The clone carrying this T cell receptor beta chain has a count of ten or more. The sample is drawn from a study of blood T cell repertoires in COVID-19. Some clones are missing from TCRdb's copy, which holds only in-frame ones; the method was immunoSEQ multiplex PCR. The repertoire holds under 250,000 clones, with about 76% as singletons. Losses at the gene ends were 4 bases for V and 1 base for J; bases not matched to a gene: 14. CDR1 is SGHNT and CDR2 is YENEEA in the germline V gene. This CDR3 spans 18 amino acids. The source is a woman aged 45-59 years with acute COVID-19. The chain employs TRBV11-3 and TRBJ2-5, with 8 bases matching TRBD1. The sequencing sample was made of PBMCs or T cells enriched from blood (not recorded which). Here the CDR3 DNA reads TGTGCCAGCAGCTCACGGACAGGGCGACCCGTATTCCAAGAGACCCAGTACTTC. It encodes CASSSRTGRPVFQETQYF.